Listed below are T cell receptor beta chains from one sample, sequenced in a study of cytomegalovirus exposure and HLA in healthy donors. Clones were sequenced by immunoSEQ multiplex PCR, and TCRdb holds only the in-frame ones, with some missing. Counted here are some 240,000 clones, around nine tenths occurring once; the ten biggest clones make up 1.7%. Sample: PBMCs. Receptor source: a girl aged 2 to 10 in good health and CMV-seronegative. Both conserved end residues are part of each CDR3. Each record gives: J gene, V gene, D gene, clone size, CDR3 DNA, CDR3 protein. A D gene is named only where the DNA matches it firmly. Some rows have no size entry. The others give once, few or many, or a class for an expanded clone.

J gene: TRBJ1-1; V gene: TRBV6-6; D gene: -; clone size: -; CDR3 DNA: TGTGCCAGCAGCAACCCGGCGCAGGGCGCGCCCGAAGCTTTCTTT; CDR3 protein: CASSNPAQGAPEAFF
J gene: TRBJ1-5; V gene: TRBV5-4; D gene: -; clone size: -; CDR3 DNA: TGTGCCAGCAGCGTCGGTAGCAATCAGCCCCAGCATTTT; CDR3 protein: CASSVGSNQPQHF
J gene: TRBJ2-2; V gene: TRBV9; D gene: -; clone size: -; CDR3 DNA: TGTGCCAGCAGCGCCACTTTGACGAACACCGGGGAGCTGTTTTTT; CDR3 protein: CASSATLTNTGELFF
J gene: TRBJ2-2; V gene: TRBV6-6; D gene: TRBD1; clone size: once; CDR3 DNA: TGTGCCAGCACCAAGACAGGGTACACCGGGGAGCTGTTTTTT; CDR3 protein: CASTKTGYTGELFF
J gene: TRBJ1-3; V gene: TRBV11-2; D gene: -; clone size: -; CDR3 DNA: TGTGCCAGCAGCATTACGGGGTCCGTTTCTGGAAACACCATATATTTT; CDR3 protein: CASSITGSVSGNTIYF
J gene: TRBJ2-1; V gene: TRBV4-2; D gene: TRBD2; clone size: -; CDR3 DNA: TGTGCCAGCAGCCAAGATTTGGGACTAGCGGGGGCCGAGCAGTTCTTC; CDR3 protein: CASSQDLGLAGAEQFF
J gene: TRBJ2-3; V gene: TRBV27; D gene: TRBD2; clone size: -; CDR3 DNA: TGTGCCAGCAGTGCCCGAACACTAGCGGATCTCACAGATACGCAGTATTTT; CDR3 protein: CASSARTLADLTDTQYF
J gene: TRBJ1-2; V gene: TRBV5-4; D gene: -; clone size: -; CDR3 DNA: TGTGCCAGCAGCAGCCAGGGGTCGAGCTATGGCTACACCTTC; CDR3 protein: CASSSQGSSYGYTF
J gene: TRBJ2-2; V gene: TRBV6-5; D gene: -; clone size: -; CDR3 DNA: TGTGCCAGCAGTTACGGCCTGCCGAACACCGGGGAGCTGTTTTTT; CDR3 protein: CASSYGLPNTGELFF
J gene: TRBJ2-3; V gene: TRBV7-9; D gene: -; clone size: -; CDR3 DNA: TGTACCAGCAGCTACCAAAATGCGGATACGCAGTATTTT; CDR3 protein: CTSSYQNADTQYF
J gene: TRBJ2-7; V gene: TRBV7-7; D gene: -; clone size: -; CDR3 DNA: TGTGCCAGCAGCTTGCAGGAGGGGGCGAACTACGAGCAGTACTTC; CDR3 protein: CASSLQEGANYEQYF
J gene: TRBJ2-3; V gene: TRBV11-2; D gene: TRBD2; clone size: -; CDR3 DNA: TGTGCCAGCAGCCCGGCCAGCGGGGGTTACACAGATACGCAGTATTTT; CDR3 protein: CASSPASGGYTDTQYF
J gene: TRBJ2-3; V gene: TRBV27; D gene: TRBD2; clone size: -; CDR3 DNA: TGTGCCAGCAGTCTGGGAGGGGCGGCTACGCAGTATTTT; CDR3 protein: CASSLGGAATQYF
J gene: TRBJ1-2; V gene: TRBV6-5; D gene: TRBD1; clone size: -; CDR3 DNA: TGTGCCATCGGGACAGGCTATGGCTACACCTTC; CDR3 protein: CAIGTGYGYTF
J gene: TRBJ1-4; V gene: TRBV6-1; D gene: -; clone size: -; CDR3 DNA: TGTGCCAGCACGGGTTTTAATGAAAAACTGTTTTTT; CDR3 protein: CASTGFNEKLFF
J gene: TRBJ2-5; V gene: TRBV28; D gene: -; clone size: -; CDR3 DNA: TGTGCCAGCAGCCAGCGTGGAGAGACCCAGTACTTC; CDR3 protein: CASSQRGETQYF
J gene: TRBJ1-6; V gene: TRBV4-1; D gene: TRBD1; clone size: -; CDR3 DNA: TGCGCCAGCAGCCTACGGACAGGCTCCTATAATTCACCCCTCCACTTT; CDR3 protein: CASSLRTGSYNSPLHF
J gene: TRBJ2-1; V gene: TRBV18; D gene: TRBD2; clone size: -; CDR3 DNA: TGTGCCAGCTCCGAGACTAGCGGGGCCTACAATGAGCAGTTCTTC; CDR3 protein: CASSETSGAYNEQFF
J gene: TRBJ2-1; V gene: TRBV25-1; D gene: -; clone size: -; CDR3 DNA: TGTGCCAGCACTATGTACAATGAGCAGTTCTTC; CDR3 protein: CASTMYNEQFF
J gene: TRBJ2-1; V gene: TRBV12-5; D gene: -; clone size: -; CDR3 DNA: TGTGCTAGTGTGTTATGGCCGGGTGAGCAGTTCTTC; CDR3 protein: CASVLWPGEQFF
J gene: TRBJ1-3; V gene: TRBV28; D gene: -; clone size: -; CDR3 DNA: TGTGCCAGCAGTTTTCAGGTCTCTGGAAACACCATATATTTT; CDR3 protein: CASSFQVSGNTIYF
J gene: TRBJ2-3; V gene: TRBV2; D gene: TRBD1; clone size: -; CDR3 DNA: TGTGCCACTAGACTCCGGGACAGGACCACAGATACGCAGTATTTT; CDR3 protein: CATRLRDRTTDTQYF
J gene: TRBJ1-4; V gene: TRBV5-5; D gene: -; clone size: -; CDR3 DNA: TGTGCCAGCAGCTTGTGGGGCACTAATGAAAAACTGTTTTTT; CDR3 protein: CASSLWGTNEKLFF
J gene: TRBJ2-1; V gene: TRBV7-3; D gene: TRBD2; clone size: -; CDR3 DNA: TGTGCCAGCAGAGAATCTAGCGGGGGGCTCAATGAGCAGTTCTTC; CDR3 protein: CASRESSGGLNEQFF
J gene: TRBJ2-7; V gene: TRBV5-6; D gene: -; clone size: -; CDR3 DNA: TGTGCCAGCAGCTGGCTCTCCTACGAGCAGTACTTC; CDR3 protein: CASSWLSYEQYF
J gene: TRBJ2-4; V gene: TRBV20-1; D gene: -; clone size: -; CDR3 DNA: TGCAGTGCTCCAATTCAAAACATTCAGTACTTC; CDR3 protein: CSAPIQNIQYF
J gene: TRBJ2-3; V gene: TRBV7-8; D gene: -; clone size: -; CDR3 DNA: TGTGCCAGCAGCTTAAGGCTAGCAACAGATACGCAGTATTTT; CDR3 protein: CASSLRLATDTQYF
J gene: TRBJ2-7; V gene: TRBV7-9; D gene: TRBD2; clone size: -; CDR3 DNA: TGTGCCAGCAGCTTAGCATCGGGAGGGCCCAGGGAGCAGTACTTC; CDR3 protein: CASSLASGGPREQYF
J gene: TRBJ2-1; V gene: TRBV6-6; D gene: -; clone size: once; CDR3 DNA: TGTGCCAGCAGTTACTCTCATCGGGATGAGCAGTTCTTC; CDR3 protein: CASSYSHRDEQFF
J gene: TRBJ2-2; V gene: TRBV30; D gene: TRBD1; clone size: -; CDR3 DNA: TGTGCCTGGAGCCAGGGGGCCGGGGAGCTGTTTTTT; CDR3 protein: CAWSQGAGELFF
J gene: TRBJ1-5; V gene: TRBV6-5; D gene: -; clone size: -; CDR3 DNA: TGTGCCAGCAGCAGGGTTGTTGGCAATCAGCCCCAGCATTTT; CDR3 protein: CASSRVVGNQPQHF
J gene: TRBJ2-4; V gene: TRBV4-2; D gene: -; clone size: once; CDR3 DNA: TGTGCCAGCAGCCAAGGAGGGTCAGGGGAGTACTTC; CDR3 protein: CASSQGGSGEYF
J gene: TRBJ2-7; V gene: TRBV6-5; D gene: -; clone size: -; CDR3 DNA: TGTGCCAGCAGTCTCCGGCTAGCTGATATGTACGAGCAGTACTTC; CDR3 protein: CASSLRLADMYEQYF
J gene: TRBJ1-1; V gene: TRBV19; D gene: -; clone size: -; CDR3 DNA: TGTGCCAGTAGTATAGGGACAGCTAACACTGAAGCTTTCTTT; CDR3 protein: CASSIGTANTEAFF
J gene: TRBJ1-2; V gene: TRBV9; D gene: -; clone size: -; CDR3 DNA: TGTGCCAGCAGCGTAGCTTCACTGGGGGGGCCCTATGGCTACACCTTC; CDR3 protein: CASSVASLGGPYGYTF
J gene: TRBJ1-5; V gene: TRBV9; D gene: TRBD1; clone size: -; CDR3 DNA: TGTGCCAGCAGCGGCGGGACAGTAGGGCAGCCCCAGCATTTT; CDR3 protein: CASSGGTVGQPQHF
J gene: TRBJ2-7; V gene: TRBV5-1; D gene: TRBD2; clone size: -; CDR3 DNA: TGCGCCAGCAGCCGGACTAGCGGAAACTACGAGCAGTACTTC; CDR3 protein: CASSRTSGNYEQYF
J gene: TRBJ2-1; V gene: TRBV6-5; D gene: TRBD2; clone size: -; CDR3 DNA: TGTGCCAGCGGCCGCGGGAGCTACAATGAGCAGTTCTTC; CDR3 protein: CASGRGSYNEQFF
J gene: TRBJ1-5; V gene: TRBV10-3; D gene: TRBD1; clone size: few; CDR3 DNA: TGTGCCATCAGTGACCCCTCGGGACAGGGGCATCATCAGCCCCAGCATTTT; CDR3 protein: CAISDPSGQGHHQPQHF
J gene: TRBJ1-2; V gene: TRBV28; D gene: -; clone size: -; CDR3 DNA: TGTGCCAGCAGTTTAAGGGGTAATGGCTACACCTTC; CDR3 protein: CASSLRGNGYTF